This TCR beta chain was recorded in a study of T cell responses to AZD1222 COVID-19 vaccine. Study-wide results and caveats: Unmutated regions of variants are reportedly targeted by nearly half of spike-specific TCRs. In a largely white British group with more females than males, clonal diversity was possibly underestimated. Spike-wide vaccine-associated CD4 TCRs dominated at 160-218 and 743-854. Without day 14 samples, only post-peak T cell repertoires were studied.

Data came from immunoSEQ multiplex PCR; TCRdb stores just in-frame clones and leaves some out. The sample shows 6,000 to 6,500 clones, 87% of them seen only once. Concerning this clone: Its target is unknown.

This CDR3 contains 16 residues. CDR1 is MDHEN and CDR2 is SYDVKM in the germline V gene. Trimming shortened V by 2 bases and J by 3 bases, and 16 bases separated the two germline ends. The clonotype was recovered from an adult who received the AZD1222 COVID-19 vaccine. V gene TRBV28 combines with J gene TRBJ1-1; no firm D call. The sequences come from peripheral blood, collected 28 days after the second AZD1222 dose. CDR3 protein: CASSLVGNMIYTEAFF. The CDR3, as DNA: TGTGCCAGCAGTTTAGTAGGGAACATGATTTACACTGAAGCTTTCTTT.